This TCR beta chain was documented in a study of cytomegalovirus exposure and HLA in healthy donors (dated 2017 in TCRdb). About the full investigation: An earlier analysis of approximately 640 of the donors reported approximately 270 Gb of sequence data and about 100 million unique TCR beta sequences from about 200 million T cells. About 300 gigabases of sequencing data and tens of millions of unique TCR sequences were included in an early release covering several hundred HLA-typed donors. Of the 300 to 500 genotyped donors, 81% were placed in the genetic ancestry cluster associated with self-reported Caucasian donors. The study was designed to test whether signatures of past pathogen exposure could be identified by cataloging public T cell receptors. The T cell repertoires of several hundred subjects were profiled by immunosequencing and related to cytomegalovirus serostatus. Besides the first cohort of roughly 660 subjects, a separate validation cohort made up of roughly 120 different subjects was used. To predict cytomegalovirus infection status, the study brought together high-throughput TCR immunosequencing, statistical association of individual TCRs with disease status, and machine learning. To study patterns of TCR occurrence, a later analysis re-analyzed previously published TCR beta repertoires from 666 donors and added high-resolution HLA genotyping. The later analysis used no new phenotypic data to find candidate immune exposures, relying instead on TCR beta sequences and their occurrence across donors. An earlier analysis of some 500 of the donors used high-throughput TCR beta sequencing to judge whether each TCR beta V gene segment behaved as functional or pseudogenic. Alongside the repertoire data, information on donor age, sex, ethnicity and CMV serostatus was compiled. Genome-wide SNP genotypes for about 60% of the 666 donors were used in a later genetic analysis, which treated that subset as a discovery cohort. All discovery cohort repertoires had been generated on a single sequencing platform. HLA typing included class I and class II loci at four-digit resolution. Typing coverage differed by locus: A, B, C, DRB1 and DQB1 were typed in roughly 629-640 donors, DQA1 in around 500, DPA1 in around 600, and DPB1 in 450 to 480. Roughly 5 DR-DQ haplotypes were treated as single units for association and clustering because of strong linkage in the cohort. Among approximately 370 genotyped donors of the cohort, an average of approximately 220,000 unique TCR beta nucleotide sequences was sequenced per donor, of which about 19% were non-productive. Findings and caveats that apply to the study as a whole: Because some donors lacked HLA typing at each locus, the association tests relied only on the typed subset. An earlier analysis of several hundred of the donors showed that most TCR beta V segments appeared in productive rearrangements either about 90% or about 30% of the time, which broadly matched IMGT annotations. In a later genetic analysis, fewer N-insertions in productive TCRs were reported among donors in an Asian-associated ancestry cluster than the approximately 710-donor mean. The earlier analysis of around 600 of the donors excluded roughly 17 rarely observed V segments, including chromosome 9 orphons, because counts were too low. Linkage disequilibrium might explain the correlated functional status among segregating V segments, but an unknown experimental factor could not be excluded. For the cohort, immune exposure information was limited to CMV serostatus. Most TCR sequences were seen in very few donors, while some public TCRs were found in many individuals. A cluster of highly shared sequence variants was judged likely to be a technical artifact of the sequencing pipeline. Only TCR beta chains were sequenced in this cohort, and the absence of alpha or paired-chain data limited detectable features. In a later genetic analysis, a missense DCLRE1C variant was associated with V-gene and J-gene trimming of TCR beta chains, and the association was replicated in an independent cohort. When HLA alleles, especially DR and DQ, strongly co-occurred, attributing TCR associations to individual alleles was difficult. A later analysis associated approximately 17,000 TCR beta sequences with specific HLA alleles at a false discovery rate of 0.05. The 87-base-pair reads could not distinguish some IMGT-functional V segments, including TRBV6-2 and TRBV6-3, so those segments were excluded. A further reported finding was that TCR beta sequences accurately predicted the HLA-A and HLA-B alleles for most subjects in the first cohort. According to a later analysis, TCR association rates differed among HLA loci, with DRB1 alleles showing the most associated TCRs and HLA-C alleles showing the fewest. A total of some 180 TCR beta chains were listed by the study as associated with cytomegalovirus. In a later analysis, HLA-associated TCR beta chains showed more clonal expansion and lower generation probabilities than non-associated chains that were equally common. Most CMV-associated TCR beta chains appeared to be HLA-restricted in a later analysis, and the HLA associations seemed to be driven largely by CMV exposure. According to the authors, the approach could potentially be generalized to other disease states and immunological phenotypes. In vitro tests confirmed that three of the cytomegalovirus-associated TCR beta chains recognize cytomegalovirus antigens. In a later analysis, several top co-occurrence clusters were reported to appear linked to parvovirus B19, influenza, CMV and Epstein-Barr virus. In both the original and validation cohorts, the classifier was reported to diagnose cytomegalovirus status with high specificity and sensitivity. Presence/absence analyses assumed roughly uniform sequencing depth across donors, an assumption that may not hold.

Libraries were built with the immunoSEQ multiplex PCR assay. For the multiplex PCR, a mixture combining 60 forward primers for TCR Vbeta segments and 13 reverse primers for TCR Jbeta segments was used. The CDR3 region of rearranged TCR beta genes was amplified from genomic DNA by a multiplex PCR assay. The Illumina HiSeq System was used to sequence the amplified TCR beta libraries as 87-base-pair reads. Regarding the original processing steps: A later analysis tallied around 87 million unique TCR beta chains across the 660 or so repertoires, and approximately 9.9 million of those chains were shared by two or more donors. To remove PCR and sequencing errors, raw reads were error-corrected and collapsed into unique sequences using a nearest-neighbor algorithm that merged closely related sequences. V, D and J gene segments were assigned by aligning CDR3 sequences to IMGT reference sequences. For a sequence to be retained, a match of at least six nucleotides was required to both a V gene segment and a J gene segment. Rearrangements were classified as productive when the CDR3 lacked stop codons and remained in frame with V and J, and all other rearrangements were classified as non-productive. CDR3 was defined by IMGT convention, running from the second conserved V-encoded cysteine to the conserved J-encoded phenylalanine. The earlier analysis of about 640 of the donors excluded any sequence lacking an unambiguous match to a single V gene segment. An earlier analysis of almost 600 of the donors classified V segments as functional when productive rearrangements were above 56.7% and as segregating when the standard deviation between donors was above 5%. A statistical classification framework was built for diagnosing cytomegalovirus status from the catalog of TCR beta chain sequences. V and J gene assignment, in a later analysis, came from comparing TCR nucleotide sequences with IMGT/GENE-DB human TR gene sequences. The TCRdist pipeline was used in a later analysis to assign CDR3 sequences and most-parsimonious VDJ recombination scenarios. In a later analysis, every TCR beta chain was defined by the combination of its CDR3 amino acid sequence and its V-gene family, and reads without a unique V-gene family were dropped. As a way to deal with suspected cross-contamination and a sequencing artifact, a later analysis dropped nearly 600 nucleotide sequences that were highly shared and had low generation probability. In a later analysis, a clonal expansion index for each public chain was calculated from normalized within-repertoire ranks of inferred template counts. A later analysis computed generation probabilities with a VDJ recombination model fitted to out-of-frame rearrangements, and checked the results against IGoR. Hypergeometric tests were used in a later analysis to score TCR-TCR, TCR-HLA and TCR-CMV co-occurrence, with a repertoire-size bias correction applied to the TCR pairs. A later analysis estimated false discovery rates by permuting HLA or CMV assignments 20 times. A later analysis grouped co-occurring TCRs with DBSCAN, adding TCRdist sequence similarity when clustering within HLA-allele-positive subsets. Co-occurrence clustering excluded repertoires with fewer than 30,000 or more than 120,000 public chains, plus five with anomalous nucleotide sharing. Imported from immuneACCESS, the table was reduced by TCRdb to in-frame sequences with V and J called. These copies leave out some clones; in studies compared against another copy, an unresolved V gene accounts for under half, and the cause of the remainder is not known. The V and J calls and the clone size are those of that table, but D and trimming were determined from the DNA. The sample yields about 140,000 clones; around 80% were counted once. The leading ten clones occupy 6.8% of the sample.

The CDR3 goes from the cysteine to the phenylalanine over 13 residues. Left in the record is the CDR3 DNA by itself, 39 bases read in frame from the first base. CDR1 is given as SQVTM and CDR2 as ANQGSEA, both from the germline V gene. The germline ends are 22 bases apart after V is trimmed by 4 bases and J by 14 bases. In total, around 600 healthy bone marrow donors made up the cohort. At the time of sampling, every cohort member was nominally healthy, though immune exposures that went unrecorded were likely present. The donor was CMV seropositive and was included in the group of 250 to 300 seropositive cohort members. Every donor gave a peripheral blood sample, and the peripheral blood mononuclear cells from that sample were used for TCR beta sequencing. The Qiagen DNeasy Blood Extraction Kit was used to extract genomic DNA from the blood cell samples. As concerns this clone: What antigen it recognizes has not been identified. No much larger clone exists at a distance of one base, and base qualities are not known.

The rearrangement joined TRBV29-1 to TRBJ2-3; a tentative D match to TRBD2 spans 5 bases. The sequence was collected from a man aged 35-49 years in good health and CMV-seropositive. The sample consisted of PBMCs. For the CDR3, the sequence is CSVVPNVVTTRYF. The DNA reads TGCAGCGTTGTCCCCAACGTTGTGACTACCCGGTATTTT.